The next 3 T cell receptor beta chains were all read from a single sample in a study of T-cell memory formation after mild COVID-19. Via MiXCR, TCRdb re-called the 5' RACE reads, giving one row per CDR3 protein. Of fewer than 650,000 distinct CDR3 sequences listed, around 15% are singletons. The sequenced sample consisted of PBMCs or a T cell subset sorted from them (not recorded which). Receptor source: an adult woman who had mild COVID-19 (a few samples of this study predate the infection). Cell type and time point are not known.

This clonotype appeared a few times. The junction does not match germline at one end; this may be a read error. The rearrangement uses TRBV5-5 and TRBJ1-5, with TRBD1 matching 7 bases. The CDR3 has 15 residues. Germline-derived CDR1 and CDR2 are SGHKS and YYEKEE (reference sequence). CDR3 nucleotides: TGTGCCAGCAGCTCCCCAGGGGGTAGCGATCAGCCCCAGCATTTT. It is translated as CASSSPGGSDQPQHF.

The chain employs TRBV20-1 and TRBJ2-2; 7 nucleotides align to TRBD1. The CDR3 has 13 amino acids. Germline-derived CDR1 and CDR2 are DFQATT and SNEGSKA (reference sequence). The CDR3 loop reads CRVGGFITGELFF. The CDR3 DNA reads as TGCAGAGTAGGGGGCTTTATCACCGGGGAGCTGTTTTTT.

This clonotype has more than one count but fewer than ten. The chain recombines TRBV5-1 with TRBJ2-3, with 9 bases fitting TRBD1. J was trimmed by 0 bases and V by 5 bases; bases with no gene match: 16. Germline V lookup: CDR1 SGHRS, CDR2 YFSETQ. The CDR3 has 19 residues. Here the CDR3 reads CASSTGSRGTGLSTDTQYF. The CDR3 DNA is TGCGCCAGCAGTACTGGTTCAAGGGGGACAGGGCTTAGCACAGATACGCAGTATTTT. Filled out from reference TRBV5-1 and TRBJ2-3, the complete variable domain reads KAGVTQTPRYLIKTRGQQVTLSCSPISGHRSVSWYQQTPGQGLQFLFEYFSETQRNKGNFPGRFSGRQFSNSRSEMNVSTLELGDSALYLCASSTGSRGTGLSTDTQYFGPGTRLTVL.